A single sample is the source of the 8 T cell receptor beta chains below, sequenced in a study of T cells expressing NK-cell markers. TCRdb reanalyzed the 5' RACE reads, giving one entry per CDR3 protein sequence and no DNA. The listing records about 400,000 distinct CDR3 sequences. Sequenced: blood T cells: a sorted CD56 or NKG2C T cell subset, CD4+ or CD8+ T cells, or bulk PBMC T cells (not recorded which). These TCRs come from a woman between 45 and 65 years old in good health.

The rearrangement joins TRBV20-1 to TRBJ2-5; there is no DNA to check the TCRdb D call of TRBD1. The CDR3 loop spans 14 amino acids. Germline V gene data show CDR1 as DFQATT and CDR2 as SNEGSKA (reference sequence). CDR3 region: CSASRGLELETQYF.

The chain recombines TRBV20-1 with TRBJ2-1. Germline V gives CDR1 DFQATT, CDR2 SNEGSKA (reference sequence). The CDR3 consists of 14 residues. This chain's CDR3 is CSARKVTSYNEQFF.

V gene TRBV7-9 combines with J gene TRBJ2-5; no DNA is available, so the TRBD1 call from TCRdb remains unchecked. The V gene's germline CDR1 is SEHNR and CDR2 FQNEAQ (reference sequence). The CDR3 runs 15 residues. The CDR3 sequence is CASSLGAGTEETQYF.

The chain has TRBV4-1 and TRBJ2-3; there is no DNA to check the TCRdb D call of TRBD1. The germline CDR1 and CDR2 sequences are MGHRA and YSYEKL. The CDR3 totals 18 residues. CDR3 loop: CASSQGSGALLGTDTQYF.

This rearrangement joins TRBV25-1 to TRBJ2-6; the D call of TRBD1 rests on TCRdb alone, since no DNA is present to check it. Germline loops: CDR1 MGHDK, CDR2 SYGVNS. CDR3 length: 12 amino acids. The CDR3 region is CASSELVGQVTF.

The rearrangement links TRBV29-1 to TRBJ2-3; the TRBD1 assignment by TCRdb is unverifiable without DNA. Germline V gene lookup returns CDR1 SQVTM and CDR2 ANQGSEA. The CDR3 is made up of 12 amino acids. CDR3 region: CSVEKAGDTQYF.

The CDR3 is CASSQHRDRVSSGANVLTF. V gene TRBV4-2 combines with J gene TRBJ2-6; TCRdb indicates TRBD1, and absent DNA this call remains unverified. The germline CDR1 and CDR2 sequences are LGHNA and YNFKEQ. The CDR3 totals 19 residues.

The chain carries TRBV2 and TRBJ2-2; there is no DNA to check the TCRdb D call of TRBD1. The CDR3 extends over 13 amino acids. Germline lookup yields CDR1 SNHLY and CDR2 FYNNEI. The CDR3 is CAGQGTPTGELFF.